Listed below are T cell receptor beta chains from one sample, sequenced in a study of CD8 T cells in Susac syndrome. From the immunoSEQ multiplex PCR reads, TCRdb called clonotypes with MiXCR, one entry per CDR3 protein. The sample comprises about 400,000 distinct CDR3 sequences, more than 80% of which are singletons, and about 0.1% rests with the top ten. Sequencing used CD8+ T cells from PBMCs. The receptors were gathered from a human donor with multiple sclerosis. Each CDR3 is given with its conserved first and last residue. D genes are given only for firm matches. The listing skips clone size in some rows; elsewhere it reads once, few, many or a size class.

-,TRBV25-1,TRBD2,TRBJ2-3,CASSDPTGTSGRPPDTQYF,TGTGCCAGCAGTGACCCGACCGGGACTAGCGGGAGGCCCCCAGATACGCAGTATTTT
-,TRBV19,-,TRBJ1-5,CASSNGGSQPQHF,TGTGCCAGTAGTAATGGGGGCTCTCAGCCCCAGCATTTT
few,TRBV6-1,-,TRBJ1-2,CASRGQDHFYGYTF,TGTGCCAGCAGGGGGCAGGACCACTTCTATGGCTACACCTTC
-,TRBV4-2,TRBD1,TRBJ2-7,CASSPTGQVGSEQYF,TGTGCCAGCAGCCCAACGGGACAGGTGGGAAGCGAGCAGTACTTC
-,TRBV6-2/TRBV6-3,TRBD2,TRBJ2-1,CASRGYTSGSRIYNEQFF,TGTGCCAGCAGGGGGTACACTAGCGGGAGCCGAATTTACAATGAGCAGTTCTTC
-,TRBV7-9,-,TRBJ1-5,CASSSMGGHSNQPQHF,TGTGCCAGCAGCTCAATGGGGGGACATAGCAATCAGCCCCAGCATTTT
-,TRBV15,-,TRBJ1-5,CATSRVSGMGSYSNQPQHF,TGTGCCACCAGCAGAGTATCAGGGATGGGCTCATATAGCAATCAGCCCCAGCATTTT
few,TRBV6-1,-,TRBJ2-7,CASSPTRVEQYF,TGTGCCAGCAGCCCTACTAGGGTCGAGCAGTACTTC
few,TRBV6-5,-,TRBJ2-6,CASSYVLDTGANVLTF,TGTGCCAGCAGTTACGTTCTCGACACCGGGGCCAACGTCCTGACTTTC
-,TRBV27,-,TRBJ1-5,CASSLQGVKQPQHF,TGTGCCAGCAGTTTACAGGGTGTAAAACAGCCCCAGCATTTT
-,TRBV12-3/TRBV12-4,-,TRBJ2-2,CASSLARATNTGELFF,TGTGCCAGCAGTTTAGCGCGGGCAACGAACACCGGGGAGCTGTTTTTT
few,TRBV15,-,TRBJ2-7,CATSFGPDYEQYF,TGTGCCACCAGCTTCGGCCCAGACTACGAGCAGTACTTC
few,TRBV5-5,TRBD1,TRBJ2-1,CASSFGTGIYNEQFF,TGTGCCAGCAGCTTCGGGACAGGCATATACAATGAGCAGTTCTTC
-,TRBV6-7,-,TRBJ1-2,CASSSGQSVTF,TGTGCCAGCAGTTCCGGACAGAGCGTCACCTTC
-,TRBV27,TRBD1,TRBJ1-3,CASSPTGTSGNTIYF,TGTGCCAGCAGTCCGACAGGGACCTCTGGAAACACCATATATTTT
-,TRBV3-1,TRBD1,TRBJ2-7,CASSPSISGQFYEQYF,TGTGCCAGCAGCCCCAGCATCTCGGGACAGTTCTACGAGCAGTACTTC
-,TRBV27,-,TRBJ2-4,CASSLGLTNIQYF,TGTGCCAGCAGTTTAGGGCTAACTAACATTCAGTACTTC
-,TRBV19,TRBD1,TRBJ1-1,CASSSLYGTRGENTGAFF,TGTGCCAGTAGTTCCCTTTATGGGACCAGGGGGGAGAACACTGGAGCTTTCTTT
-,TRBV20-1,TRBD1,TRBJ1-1,CSATTGVMNTEAFF,TGCAGTGCTACGACAGGGGTAATGAACACTGAAGCTTTCTTT
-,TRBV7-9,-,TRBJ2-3,CASGSEFITDTQYF,TGTGCCAGCGGTTCAGAGTTCATTACAGATACGCAGTATTTT
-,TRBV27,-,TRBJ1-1,CASSLSGGNEAFF,TGTGCCAGCAGTTTATCGGGCGGCAATGAAGCTTTCTTT
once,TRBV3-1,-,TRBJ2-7,CASSQEPDAYEQYF,TGTGCCAGCAGCCAAGAACCCGATGCCTACGAGCAGTACTTC
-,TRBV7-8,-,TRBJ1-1,CASSLDRLPGEAFF,TGTGCCAGCAGCTTAGACAGGTTGCCGGGTGAAGCTTTCTTT
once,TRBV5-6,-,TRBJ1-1,CASSLLTGSTEAFF,TGTGCCAGCAGTTTGCTTACGGGGAGCACTGAAGCTTTCTTT
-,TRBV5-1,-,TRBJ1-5,CASSLGTDFNQPQHF,TGCGCCAGCAGCTTGGGGACAGATTTCAATCAGCCCCAGCATTTT
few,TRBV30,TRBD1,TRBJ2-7,CAWSSGQGTYEQYF,TGTGCCTGGAGTTCGGGACAGGGTACCTACGAGCAGTACTTC
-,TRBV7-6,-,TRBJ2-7,CASSSNLEQYF,TGTGCCAGCAGCTCGAACTTGGAGCAGTACTTC
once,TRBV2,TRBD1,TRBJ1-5,CASSESIDRDESNQPQHF,TGTGCCAGCAGTGAATCTATTGACAGGGACGAAAGCAATCAGCCCCAGCATTTT
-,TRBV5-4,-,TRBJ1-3,CASSLKGLDGNTIYF,TGTGCCAGCAGCTTGAAGGGGCTCGACGGAAACACCATATATTTT
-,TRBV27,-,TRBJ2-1,CASTGSHNEQFF,TGTGCCAGCACAGGGTCCCACAATGAGCAGTTCTTC
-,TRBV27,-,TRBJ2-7,CASSSQGSGSYEQYF,TGTGCCAGCAGTTCCCAGGGTAGCGGATCCTACGAGCAGTACTTC
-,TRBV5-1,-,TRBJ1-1,CASSLGGWAEAFF,TGCGCCAGCAGCTTAGGTGGATGGGCTGAAGCTTTCTTT
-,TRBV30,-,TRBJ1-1,CAWNGFGGPEAFF,TGTGCCTGGAACGGGTTCGGTGGGCCTGAAGCTTTCTTT
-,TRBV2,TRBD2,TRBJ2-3,CASIPGAAGTSGYTDTQYF,TGTGCCAGCATTCCAGGGGCTGCCGGGACTAGCGGTTACACAGATACGCAGTATTTT
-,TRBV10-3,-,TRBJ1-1,CAISDYLAREDNTEAFF,TGTGCCATCAGTGATTACTTGGCGCGGGAGGACAACACTGAAGCTTTCTTT
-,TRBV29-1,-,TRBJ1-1,CSTRGGVNTEAFF,TGCAGCACCCGTGGAGGAGTGAACACTGAAGCTTTCTTT
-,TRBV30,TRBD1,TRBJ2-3,CAWSPTGGSADTQYF,TGTGCCTGGAGCCCGACAGGGGGTAGCGCAGATACGCAGTATTTT
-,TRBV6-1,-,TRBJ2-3,CASSESSLSTDTQYF,TGTGCCAGCAGTGAATCTAGCCTTAGCACAGATACGCAGTATTTT
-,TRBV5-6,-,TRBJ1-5,CASSQFFGEGVQHF,TGTGCCAGCAGCCAATTTTTCGGGGAAGGGGTGCAGCATTTT
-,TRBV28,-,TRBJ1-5,CASRAWGDSNQPQHF,TGTGCCAGCAGGGCTTGGGGGGATAGCAATCAGCCCCAGCATTTT
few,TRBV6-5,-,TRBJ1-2,CASSWGSIYGYTF,TGTGCCAGCAGCTGGGGCTCGATCTATGGCTACACCTTC
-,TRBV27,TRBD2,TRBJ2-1,CASSVTSGSYNEQFF,TGTGCCAGCTCCGTGACTAGCGGCTCCTACAATGAGCAGTTCTTC
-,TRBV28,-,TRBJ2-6,CASSILSPGANVLTF,TGTGCCAGCAGTATTCTTTCCCCCGGGGCCAACGTCCTGACTTTC
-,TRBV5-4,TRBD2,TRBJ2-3,CASSPRLAGGDDTQYF,TGTGCCAGCAGCCCCAGACTAGCGGGGGGGGACGATACGCAGTATTTT
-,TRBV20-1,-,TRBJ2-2,CSASGGTGELFF,TGCAGTGCTAGTGGGGGCACCGGGGAGCTGTTTTTT
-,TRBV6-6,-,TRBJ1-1,CASSYTRDNSEAFF,TGTGCCAGCAGTTACACCCGGGACAATTCAGAAGCTTTCTTT
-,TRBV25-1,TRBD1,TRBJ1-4,CASSDGSQGDEKLFF,TGTGCCAGCAGTGATGGTAGCCAGGGGGATGAAAAACTGTTTTTT
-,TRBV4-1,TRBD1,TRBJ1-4,CASSRTLPGTEDEKLFF,TGCGCCAGCAGCCGGACACTCCCCGGGACAGAAGATGAAAAACTGTTTTTT
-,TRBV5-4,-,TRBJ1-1,CASSPPAGDTEAFF,TGTGCCAGCAGCCCCCCCGCGGGGGACACTGAAGCTTTCTTT
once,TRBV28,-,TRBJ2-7,CASRGDRTPAYEQYF,TGTGCCAGCAGGGGCGACAGGACACCCGCCTACGAGCAGTACTTC
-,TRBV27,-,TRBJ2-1,CASAGTPGPYNEQFF,TGTGCCAGTGCCGGGACACCCGGCCCCTACAATGAGCAGTTCTTC
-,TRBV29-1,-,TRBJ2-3,CSVEDVEPYPPRYF,TGCAGCGTTGAAGATGTGGAGCCCTACCCCCCCAGGTATTTT
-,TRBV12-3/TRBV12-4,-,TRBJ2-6,CANPDGSSGANVLTF,TGTGCCAACCCGGACGGGAGTTCTGGGGCCAACGTCCTGACTTTC
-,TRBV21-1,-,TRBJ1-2,CASSKCWEANYGYTF,TGTGCCAGCAGCAAATGTTGGGAAGCTAACTATGGCTACACCTTC
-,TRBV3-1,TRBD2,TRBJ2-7,CASSQVIGTSGTYYEQYF,TGTGCCAGCAGCCAAGTCATCGGGACTAGCGGGACCTACTACGAGCAGTACTTC
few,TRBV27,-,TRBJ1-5,CASSLGEGNQPQHF,TGTGCCAGCAGTTTGGGGGAGGGCAATCAGCCCCAGCATTTT
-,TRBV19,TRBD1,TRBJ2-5,CASRQGPETQYF,TGTGCCAGCCGACAGGGCCCAGAGACCCAGTACTTC
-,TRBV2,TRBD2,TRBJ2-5,CASTAVRGGLETQYF,TGTGCCAGCACCGCTGTGCGGGGGGGCCTTGAGACCCAGTACTTC
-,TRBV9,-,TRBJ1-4,CASSVEQGENNEKLFF,TGTGCCAGCAGCGTAGAACAGGGCGAGAATAATGAAAAACTGTTTTTT